The 27 T cell receptor beta chains reported below all come from one sample, sequenced in a study of blood T cell repertoires in COVID-19 (TCRdb year 2020). The library relied on the immunoSEQ multiplex PCR assay. TCRdb's version of the immuneACCESS table is confined to in-frame rearrangements and falls short of the full clone set. An unresolved V gene accounts for under half of the shortfall where checked; the remainder is of unknown origin. Within this sample are a few hundred thousand clones, with around 84% of them counted one time only. The top ten clonotypes cover roughly 4.9% of the sample. Sequencing was done on a sample of peripheral blood. These receptors all stem from a woman aged 60-70 years with COVID-19, enrolled during active disease.

The chain has TRBV5-1 and TRBJ1-6; 12 positions match TRBD1. Germline V gene lookup returns CDR1 SGHRS and CDR2 YFSETQ. The CDR3 has 17 residues. With 0 bases clipped from V and 10 bases from J, the junction kept 8 bases outside the gene matches. The CDR3 reads CASSLEGQGAFRSPLHF. DNA for the CDR3: TGCGCCAGCAGCTTGGAGGGACAGGGGGCGTTTAGATCACCCCTCCACTTT.

The V gene is TRBV16, the J gene TRBJ1-2; perhaps TRBD1 as D (5 bases). V dropped 1 base and J dropped 6 bases, with 12 bases sitting between them. Germline V gene sequence: CDR1 KGHSY, CDR2 FQNENV. This CDR3 spans 14 amino acids. As DNA, the CDR3 is TGTGCCAGCAGCCAATTCTTGGGGCCTGATGGCTACACCTTC. Encoded protein: CASSQFLGPDGYTF.

The chain combines TRBV19 with TRBJ2-1; D may be TRBD2 (5 bases). The CDR3 spans 16 residues. CDR1 and CDR2 from the germline V gene are LNHDA and SQIVND (reference sequence). Trimming left V 0 bases short and J 1 base short, with 10 bases between. CDR3 DNA sequence: TGTGCCAGTAGTATAGATCTCCGGGGATCCTACAATGAGCAGTTCTTC. This translates into CASSIDLRGSYNEQFF.

The J gene is TRBJ2-3, the V gene TRBV12-2; the table's D call of TRBD2 was not tested on the DNA. TRBV12-2 is recorded as a pseudogene. The CDR3 length is 16 residues. The CDR3 region has the DNA TGTGCAAGTCGCCCCGGGACTAGCGGCAGCACAGATACGCAGTATTTT. Translated, it gives CASRPGTSGSTDTQYF.

The chain joins TRBV12-5 to TRBJ1-1; D is perhaps TRBD1 (5 bases). The CDR3 runs to 16 residues. CDR1 and CDR2 (germline): LGHNT, FRNRAP. Trimming took off 4 bases at V and 3 bases at J, with 18 bases between the two ends. The CDR3 DNA reads as TGTGCTAGTGGTTACCCGGGGGGGAGGAGGGACACTGAAGCTTTCTTT. This codes for CASGYPGGRRDTEAFF.

The J gene is TRBJ2-1, the V gene TRBV7-9; TRBD2 matches at 9 bases. The CDR3 extends over 15 amino acids. Losses at the gene ends were 0 bases for V and 7 bases for J; bases not matched to a gene: 4. Germline V gene sequence: CDR1 SEHNR, CDR2 FQNEAQ (reference sequence). For the CDR3, the DNA is TGTGCCAGCAGCTTAGCTAGCGGGAGTTGGAATGAGCAGTTCTTC. Protein product: CASSLASGSWNEQFF.

This clone showed up just once. The V call is TRBV29-1, the J call TRBJ2-1; tentatively, D is TRBD1 (8 bases). CDR3 length: 18 amino acids. V lost 4 bases and J lost 7, with 29 bases in between. Germline V CDR1 and CDR2: SQVTM, ANQGSEA. The CDR3 DNA sequence: TGCAGCGTTGCCTGGACAGGGTCAGGAGCGGGAAATCGAAATGAGCAGTTCTTC. It codes for CSVAWTGSGAGNRNEQFF.

The chain combines TRBV3-1 (or the pseudogene TRBV3-2) with TRBJ2-7; TRBD1 is a possible D gene (6 bases). The CDR3 runs 14 residues. Deletions cut 3 bases from V and 2 bases from J, with 11 bases between. Germline V lookup: CDR1 LGHDT, CDR2 YNNKEL (reference sequence). The DNA of the CDR3 is TGTGCCAGCAGCCAGATGACAGGTACCTACGAGCAGTACTTC. Protein: CASSQMTGTYEQYF.

The J gene is TRBJ1-1, the V gene TRBV4-2; D may be TRBD1 (6 bases). From germline, CDR1 is LGHNA and CDR2 YNFKEQ. CDR3 length: 15 residues. Trimming left V 5 bases short and J 4 bases short, with 17 bases between. CDR3 region: CASSYWTATGTEAFF. DNA for the CDR3: TGTGCCAGCAGCTACTGGACAGCCACGGGCACTGAAGCTTTCTTT.

The gene calls are TRBV10-3 and TRBJ1-5; D is undetermined. Trimming stripped 0 bases from V and 3 bases from J, with 18 bases between. Per the germline V gene, CDR1 is ENHRY and CDR2 is SYGVKD. This CDR3 has 18 amino acids. The CDR3 DNA reads TGTGCCATCAGTGAGTCGACGGGGTACACTCAGTTCAATCAGCCCCAGCATTTT. This gives the protein CAISESTGYTQFNQPQHF.

The V call is TRBV2, the J call TRBJ1-6; weak D call: TRBD1 (5 bases). CDR1 is SNHLY, CDR2 FYNNEI, per germline. This CDR3 has 14 amino acids. V shed 0 bases and J shed 8 bases, with 8 bases lying between them. The CDR3 here is CASSEAGGYSPLHF. In DNA, the CDR3 is TGTGCCAGCAGTGAAGCGGGGGGGTATTCACCCCTCCACTTT.

The J gene is TRBJ1-5, the V gene TRBV7-9, with no clear D. The CDR3 runs 14 residues. CDR1 SEHNR and CDR2 FQNEAQ come from the germline V gene (reference sequence). The V end lost 5 bases, the J end lost 1 base, and 9 bases lay between the germline ends. As DNA, the CDR3 is TGTGCCAGCAGCCCGACTGTAAGCAATCAGCCCCAGCATTTT. Its protein product is CASSPTVSNQPQHF.

This clone has only a few counts. The chain joins TRBV9 to TRBJ2-1; 9 bases fit TRBD2. J lost 6 bases, V lost 0 bases, and 10 bases had no gene match. This CDR3 is built from 17 residues. CDR1 and CDR2 from the germline V gene are SGDLS and YYNGEE. CDR3 nucleotide sequence: TGTGCCAGCAGCGTAGGGGCGGGAGGGCCGTGGGTCAATGAGCAGTTCTTC. Its protein product is CASSVGAGGPWVNEQFF.

V is TRBV18 and J is TRBJ2-7; 8 positions match TRBD2. Germline V lookup: CDR1 KGHSH, CDR2 LQKENI. The CDR3 spans 18 residues. V shed 0 bases, J shed 3 bases, and the junction held 13 bases outside the gene matches. As DNA, the CDR3 is TGTGCCAGCTCACCACCGTTGGGCCTGTCTAGCGGGTACTACGAGCAGTACTTC. This encodes CASSPPLGLSSGYYEQYF. Full variable domain (missing parts from reference TRBV18 and TRBJ2-7): NAGVMQNPRHLVRRRGQEARLRCSPMKGHSHVYWYRQLPEEGLKFMVYLQKENIIDESGMPKERFSAEFPKEGPSILRIQQVVRGDSAAYFCASSPPLGLSSGYYEQYFGPGTRLTVT.

There are a few counts of this clone. The chain recombines TRBV4-1 with TRBJ2-7, with D perhaps matching TRBD2 (5 bases). V shed 5 bases and J shed 0 bases, with 14 bases lying between them. The germline V gene encodes CDR1 MGHRA and CDR2 YSYEKL. The CDR3 extends over 15 amino acids. This CDR3 is CASSDRTLSSYEQYF. The CDR3 DNA follows: TGCGCCAGCAGCGACCGGACTTTGAGCTCCTACGAGCAGTACTTC.

This chain uses TRBV4-2 with TRBJ1-5, with D hard to call. Germline CDR1 and CDR2: LGHNA and YNFKEQ. Trimming pared 0 bases from V and 9 bases from J, leaving 12 bases between. The CDR3 runs to 14 residues. In DNA, the CDR3 is TGTGCCAGCAGCCAAGATCTTCGGGTGCGGCCCCAGCATTTT. Protein product: CASSQDLRVRPQHF.

The chain joins TRBV30 to TRBJ1-4; 10 bases agree with TRBD1. V lost 3 bases to trimming and J lost 7 bases; unmatched junction nucleotides: 2. Looked up from germline, CDR1 is GTSNPN and CDR2 is SVGIG (reference sequence). CDR3 length: 13 amino acids. CDR3 region: CAWSGTGAEKLFF. CDR3 sequence (DNA): TGTGCCTGGAGCGGGACAGGGGCTGAAAAACTGTTTTTT.

The gene calls are TRBV19 and TRBJ1-3, with a tentative D call TRBD1 (5 bases). V lost 0 bases, J lost 4 bases, and 13 bases lay in between. From germline, CDR1 is LNHDA and CDR2 SQIVND (reference sequence). The CDR3 consists of 16 residues. DNA for the CDR3: TGTGCCAGTAGTATAGACCGACAGTTCCGAGGAAACACCATATATTTT. Its protein product is CASSIDRQFRGNTIYF. Using reference TRBV19 and TRBJ1-3 for the parts outside the CDR3, the full variable domain is DGGITQSPKYLFRKEGQNVTLSCEQNLNHDAMYWYRQDPGQGLRLIYYSQIVNDFQKGDIAEGYSVSREKKESFPLTVTSAQKNPTAFYLCASSIDRQFRGNTIYFGEGSWLTVV.

V usage is TRBV4-3 and J usage is TRBJ2-2; perhaps TRBD2 as D (5 bases). This CDR3 has 14 amino acids. V was clipped by 1 base and J by 5 bases, with 8 bases between them. Per the germline V gene, CDR1 is LGHNA and CDR2 is YSLEER. The CDR3 DNA reads TGCGCCAGCAGCCAAGTCACGGGGACCGGGGAGCTGTTTTTT. Translation: CASSQVTGTGELFF.

This chain uses TRBV5-5 with TRBJ1-5, with D perhaps TRBD1 (5 bases). The CDR3 totals 17 residues. Germline CDR1 reads SGHKS; CDR2 reads YYEKEE (reference sequence). Trimming removed 4 bases at V and 2 bases at J, with 19 bases between. CDR3: CASSPSDSPTGNQPQHF. CDR3 sequence (DNA): TGTGCCAGCAGCCCGAGCGACAGCCCTACGGGCAATCAGCCCCAGCATTTT.

The chain links TRBV9 to TRBJ1-1; 8 bases are a match to TRBD1. The CDR3 covers 15 residues. J lost 1 base, V lost 4 bases, and 6 bases had no gene match. In germline, CDR1 is SGDLS, CDR2 YYNGEE. This CDR3 reads CASSPMDRANTEAFF. Written as DNA, the CDR3 is TGTGCCAGCAGCCCCATGGACAGGGCGAACACTGAAGCTTTCTTT.

The chain recombines TRBV30 with TRBJ1-2; 8 positions agree with TRBD1. Germline V gene lookup returns CDR1 GTSNPN and CDR2 SVGIG (reference sequence). The ends lost 4 bases at V and 6 bases at J; junction bases unmatched: 4. CDR3 size: 12 residues. The CDR3 bases are TGTGCCTGGACGACAGGGGCCCATGGCTACACCTTC. It yields the protein CAWTTGAHGYTF.

V usage is TRBV28 and J usage is TRBJ2-7; D is ambiguous. Between the trimmed V and J ends, which lost 6 bases and 3 bases, there was a span of 12 bases. This CDR3 comprises 13 residues. From germline, CDR1 is MDHEN and CDR2 SYDVKM. For the CDR3, the DNA is TGTGCCAGCAGGACGACGCTAGGCTACGAGCAGTACTTC. It codes for CASRTTLGYEQYF. The full variable domain, completed using reference TRBV28 and TRBJ2-7, is DVKVTQSSRYLVKRTGEKVFLECVQDMDHENMFWYRQDPGLGLRLIYFSYDVKMKEKGDIPEGYSVSREKKERFSLILESASTNQTSMYLCASRTTLGYEQYFGPGTRLTVT.

The gene calls are TRBV28 and TRBJ1-2; D may be TRBD1 (6 bases). Trimming left V 4 bases short and J 8 bases short, with 11 bases between. The CDR3 spans 12 residues. Looked up from germline, CDR1 is MDHEN and CDR2 is SYDVKM. DNA of the CDR3: TGTGCCAGCAGTTCACAGGGTTTCGGCTACACCTTC. Its translation is CASSSQGFGYTF.

This clone was picked up a small number of times. The rearrangement uses TRBV11-1 and TRBJ2-7; 8 nucleotides match TRBD2. The germline gives CDR1 SGHAT, CDR2 FQDESV (reference sequence). V dropped 5 bases and J dropped 3; count of bases not matched to a gene: 3. There are 13 residues in the CDR3. The CDR3 DNA sequence: TGTGCCAGCAGCCGGACTAGCCTCTACGAGCAGTACTTC. It is translated as CASSRTSLYEQYF.

This clone was observed a single time. The chain combines TRBV10-2 with TRBJ2-1, with TRBD2 as a possible D gene (5 bases). Trimming removed 6 bases at V and 10 bases at J, with 13 bases between. Germline CDR1 is WSHSY and CDR2 is SAAADI. This CDR3 contains 12 residues. Here the CDR3 reads CASSGLAVEQFF. CDR3 nucleotide sequence: TGCGCCAGCAGCGGACTGGCGGTGGAGCAGTTCTTC.

The rearrangement joins TRBV30 to TRBJ1-1; D is possibly TRBD1 (5 bases). The V end lost 7 bases, the J end lost 3 bases, and 12 bases lay between the germline ends. Germline V gene lookup returns CDR1 GTSNPN and CDR2 SVGIG (reference sequence). This CDR3 spans 12 amino acids. In DNA, the CDR3 is TGTGCCTCCTCAGGGAGGGACACTGAAGCTTTCTTT. It codes for CASSGRDTEAFF.